Below, 31 T cell receptor beta chains from the same sample are listed, as sequenced in a study of siplizumab effects on memory and regulatory T cells (dated 2019 in TCRdb). Libraries came from the immunoSEQ multiplex PCR assay. TCRdb obtained this table from immuneACCESS and retained in-frame rearrangements with V and J assigned. These tables miss some clones; where compared with another copy, unresolved V genes account for less than half of the shortfall, and the remainder is unexplained. The sample contains more than 90,000 clones, around 94% of them found a single time. The ten largest clones take up approximately 1.4% of the sample. The sequenced material came from non-Treg CD4+ T cells sorted from blood. The cell subset or site label here, explained by the study, means: FACS-sorted unstimulated CD4+ non-regulatory T cells. The origin of the receptors is a human donor in good health.

This sequence joins TRBV10-3 and TRBJ2-1; D ambiguous. Per the germline V gene, CDR1 is ENHRY and CDR2 is SYGVKD. V was trimmed by 0 bases and J by 8 bases, leaving 8 bases between them. The CDR3 spans 13 residues. CDR3 sequence (DNA): TGTGCCATCAGTGAGTCTAGTATACATGAGCAGTTCTTC. Translating it yields CAISESSIHEQFF.

This chain joins TRBV10-1 and TRBJ2-5, with 7 bases fitting TRBD2. Looked up from germline, CDR1 is WNHNN and CDR2 is SYGVQD (reference sequence). The CDR3 has 16 amino acids. V shed 5 bases and J 5 bases; nucleotides not matched to a gene: 14. CDR3 DNA: TGCGCCAGCAGTCGTTCAACGGGAGGAGGGAGGGAGACCCAGTACTTC. It translates to CASSRSTGGGRETQYF.

The J gene is TRBJ1-1, the V gene TRBV28; D not certain. Trimming took off 3 bases at V and 11 bases at J, with 25 bases between the two ends. The CDR3 consists of 16 residues. The germline V gene has CDR1 MDHEN and CDR2 SYDVKM. The CDR3 bases are TGTGCCAGCAGTTTGATACTTCTTACCGGGATCTCGGGGGCTTTCTTT. This gives the protein CASSLILLTGISGAFF. The whole variable domain, filled in from reference TRBV28 and TRBJ1-1, reads DVKVTQSSRYLVKRTGEKVFLECVQDMDHENMFWYRQDPGLGLRLIYFSYDVKMKEKGDIPEGYSVSREKKERFSLILESASTNQTSMYLCASSLILLTGISGAFFGQGTRLTVV.

The genes are TRBV5-4 and TRBJ2-7; 13 nucleotides line up with TRBD2. CDR1 and CDR2 (germline): SGHNT, YYREEE (reference sequence). V lost 4 bases to trimming and J lost 2 bases; unmatched junction nucleotides: 12. CDR3 length: 18 amino acids. As DNA, the CDR3 is TGTGCCAGCAGCCAACCGTCCGGGACTAGCGGGAAAGCCTACGAGCAGTACTTC. Translated: CASSQPSGTSGKAYEQYF.

The table lists this clone with a few counts. The DNA of the CDR3 is TGTGCCAGTAGACATGGGGGCGCTTACAATCAGCCCCAGCATTTT. Translated: CASRHGGAYNQPQHF. This chain uses TRBV19 with TRBJ1-5, with D perhaps matching TRBD1 (6 bases). Germline V gene lookup returns CDR1 LNHDA and CDR2 SQIVND (reference sequence). This CDR3 comprises 15 residues. V was shortened by 6 bases and J by 3 bases, with 15 bases between the two germline ends. The variable domain in full, completed from reference TRBV19 and TRBJ1-5, reads DGGITQSPKYLFRKEGQNVTLSCEQNLNHDAMYWYRQDPGQGLRLIYYSQIVNDFQKGDIAEGYSVSREKKESFPLTVTSAQKNPTAFYLCASRHGGAYNQPQHFGDGTRLSIL.

This chain connects TRBV19 to TRBJ2-2; D perhaps matches TRBD1 (6 bases). Germline CDR1 reads LNHDA; CDR2 reads SQIVND (reference sequence). The CDR3 runs 15 residues. The V end lost 5 bases, the J end lost 1 base, and 11 bases lay between the germline ends. This CDR3 is CASSDPGENTGELFF. CDR3 bases: TGTGCCAGTAGTGACCCAGGGGAGAACACCGGGGAGCTGTTTTTT.

This clone was recorded only once. This chain connects TRBV5-1 to TRBJ1-2, with TRBD1 matching 7 bases. This CDR3 region has 15 residues. Trimming took 2 bases from V and 0 from J; bases not matched to a gene: 4. Per the germline V gene, CDR1 is SGHRS and CDR2 is YFSETQ. Here the CDR3 DNA reads TGCGCCAGCAGCTTCGGGGACAGCGCTAACTATGGCTACACCTTC. This encodes CASSFGDSANYGYTF.

The gene calls are TRBV7-2 and TRBJ1-4; D is unclear. CDR1 is SGHTA and CDR2 is FQGNSA in the germline V gene. Deletions cut 3 bases from V and 7 bases from J, with 15 bases between. The CDR3 loop spans 15 amino acids. The CDR3 is CASSFLGRVGEKLFF. The CDR3 DNA sequence: TGTGCCAGCAGCTTTTTGGGTAGGGTCGGTGAAAAACTGTTTTTT.

This chain connects TRBV11-3 to TRBJ2-5, with a possible D match to TRBD2 (6 bases). Germline CDR1 and CDR2: SGHNT and YENEEA. This CDR3 region has 14 residues. V gave up 0 bases and J gave up 2 bases, with 7 bases separating them. CDR3 in DNA: TGTGCCAGCAGCTTAGACGGGACTCAAGAGACCCAGTACTTC. It translates to CASSLDGTQETQYF.

This clone was picked up a small number of times. The chain couples TRBV18 to TRBJ1-1; D perhaps matches TRBD1 (6 bases). The germline V gene encodes CDR1 KGHSH and CDR2 LQKENI. The CDR3 runs to 14 residues. The germline V and J ends were trimmed by 1 base and 0 bases, with 6 bases remaining between them. The CDR3 is CASSPQGVNTEAFF. CDR3 coding DNA: TGTGCCAGCTCACCACAGGGGGTGAACACTGAAGCTTTCTTT.

This clone appeared once. The DNA for the CDR3 is TGTGCCAGCAGTTCGAGGACTATTAGCGGGAGGGCCAAAGATACGCAGTATTTT. It translates to CASSSRTISGRAKDTQYF. The chain uses TRBV27 and TRBJ2-3; 11 nucleotides line up with TRBD2. J gave up 5 bases and V 4 bases, and 14 bases lay outside the gene matches. Germline V gives CDR1 MNHEY, CDR2 SMNVEV (reference sequence). The CDR3 contains 18 residues.

The rearrangement joins TRBV19 to TRBJ2-1; TRBD1 aligns across 9 bases. V shed 5 bases and J 0 bases; nucleotides not matched to a gene: 5. Germline V gene sequence: CDR1 LNHDA, CDR2 SQIVND (reference sequence). This CDR3 has 16 amino acids. The CDR3 sequence is CASSQQGASSYNEQFF. The CDR3 DNA sequence: TGTGCCAGTAGTCAACAGGGGGCAAGCTCCTACAATGAGCAGTTCTTC.

This rearrangement joins TRBV9 to TRBJ1-1, with D perhaps matching TRBD1 (6 bases). V lost 3 bases to trimming and J lost 1 base, with 10 bases between them. Germline V gene data show CDR1 as SGDLS and CDR2 as YYNGEE. CDR3 length equals 14 residues. The CDR3 DNA follows: TGTGCCAGCAGCGGCGGACAGTGGAACACTGAAGCTTTCTTT. It specifies CASSGGQWNTEAFF.

The chain joins TRBV27 to TRBJ2-5; 7 nucleotides align to TRBD1. CDR1 is MNHEY, CDR2 SMNVEV, per germline (reference sequence). The ends lost 5 bases at V and 3 bases at J; junction bases unmatched: 6. The CDR3 spans 14 residues. CDR3 protein: CASSRGQREETQYF. CDR3 bases: TGTGCCAGCAGTAGGGGACAGAGAGAAGAGACCCAGTACTTC.

The V call is TRBV6-6, the J call TRBJ2-7; tentative D call: TRBD2 (5 bases). V was shortened by 7 bases and J by 5 bases, with 15 bases between the two germline ends. From germline, CDR1 is MNHNY and CDR2 SVGAGI (reference sequence). The CDR3 totals 13 residues. CDR3 protein: CASKLEANHEQYF. For the CDR3, the DNA is TGTGCCAGCAAACTGGAGGCTAATCACGAGCAGTACTTC.

This chain links TRBV6-5 with TRBJ1-2; D not certain. Germline-derived CDR1 and CDR2 are MNHEY and SVGAGI. Trimming shortened V by 6 bases and J by 5 bases, and 10 bases separated the two germline ends. The CDR3 covers 12 residues. The CDR3 nucleotides read TGTGCCAGCAGCCCCTCCTGGTATGGCTACACCTTC. Translated: CASSPSWYGYTF.

This rearrangement joins TRBV10-3 to TRBJ1-2; D might be TRBD1 (5 bases). V was trimmed by 4 bases and J by 4 bases, leaving 13 bases between them. This CDR3 is 14 amino acids long. In germline, CDR1 is ENHRY, CDR2 SYGVKD. CDR3 loop: CAISGFDSTYGYTF. The CDR3 region has the DNA TGTGCCATCAGTGGGTTTGACAGCACCTATGGCTACACCTTC.

J is TRBJ1-2 and V is TRBV28; 10 positions agree with TRBD1. The CDR3 has 14 residues. V lost 6 bases, J lost 5 bases, and 6 bases stayed unmatched. Germline V gene data show CDR1 as MDHEN and CDR2 as SYDVKM. The CDR3 DNA is TGTGCCAGCAGGAAGACAGGGGGCTTTTATGGCTACACCTTC. Its translation: CASRKTGGFYGYTF.

This clone was recorded once. The chain is built from TRBV11-2 and TRBJ2-3; perhaps TRBD1 as D (5 bases). Germline CDR1 SGHAT, CDR2 FQNNGV. CDR3 length: 17 amino acids. V lost 1 base and J 1 base, leaving 15 bases between the germline ends. This CDR3 is CASSLASGHRRTDTQYF. The DNA for the CDR3 is TGTGCCAGCAGCTTAGCATCCGGACACCGCCGCACAGATACGCAGTATTTT.

The chain links TRBV4-1 to TRBJ1-5; D perhaps matches TRBD1 (5 bases). This CDR3 region has 16 residues. The V end lost 5 bases, the J end lost 4 bases, and 18 bases lay between the germline ends. CDR1 and CDR2 (germline): MGHRA, YSYEKL. The DNA of the CDR3 is TGCGCCAGCAGCGAAACTTGGGGACGGCTAAATCAGCCCCAGCATTTT. This translates into CASSETWGRLNQPQHF.

The J gene is TRBJ2-7, the V gene TRBV29-1; TRBD1 aligns across 9 bases. This CDR3 is 14 amino acids long. Germline values: CDR1 SQVTM, CDR2 ANQGSEA. The CDR3 DNA sequence: TGCAGGGCAATAGTGTCCCGGGACAGGGTTGAGCAGTACTTC. Protein sequence: CRAIVSRDRVEQYF.

The chain carries TRBV7-8 and TRBJ2-2; no definite D call. The V end was cut by 1 base, the J end by 6 bases, with 6 bases between. Germline V gene lookup returns CDR1 SGHVS and CDR2 FQNEAQ. The CDR3 spans 13 residues. CDR3 sequence (DNA): TGTGCCAGCAGCTTAGTAGGCTCCGGGGAGCTGTTTTTT. It encodes CASSLVGSGELFF.

V usage is TRBV5-1 and J usage is TRBJ1-1; D remains unclear. Germline V lookup: CDR1 SGHRS, CDR2 YFSETQ. This CDR3 is built from 15 residues. The V end was cut by 0 bases, the J end by 1 base, with 10 bases between. The CDR3 DNA reads TGCGCCAGCAGCTTGGGAGGGATTGAGAACACTGAAGCTTTCTTT. The encoded protein is CASSLGGIENTEAFF.

The chain uses TRBV5-4 and TRBJ2-5; D not certain. V shed 4 bases and J shed 1 base, with 11 bases lying between them. CDR3 length: 14 residues. Germline CDR1 and CDR2: SGHNT and YYREEE (reference sequence). CDR3 residues: CASSPNRPQETQYF. CDR3 DNA: TGTGCCAGCAGCCCCAACCGGCCCCAAGAGACCCAGTACTTC. Complete variable domain (other parts from reference TRBV5-4 and TRBJ2-5): ETGVTQSPTHLIKTRGQQVTLRCSSQSGHNTVSWYQQALGQGPQFIFQYYREEENGRGNFPPRFSGLQFPNYSSELNVNALELDDSALYLCASSPNRPQETQYFGPGTRLLVL.

The table lists this clone with a count of one. The chain carries TRBV15 and TRBJ2-3; D possibly corresponds to TRBD2 (5 bases). V was shortened by 1 base and J by 4 bases, with 15 bases between the two germline ends. This CDR3 is built from 16 residues. Per germline, CDR1 LNHNV and CDR2 YYDKDF (reference sequence). The CDR3 coding sequence is TGTGCCACCAGCAGAGTCGACCACGGGATTCCAGATACGCAGTATTTT. Its protein product is CATSRVDHGIPDTQYF.

The chain links TRBV19 to TRBJ2-1, with 12 bases that match TRBD2. This CDR3 has 18 residues. Germline CDR1 LNHDA, CDR2 SQIVND (reference sequence). Losses at the gene ends were 7 bases for V and 4 bases for J; bases not matched to a gene: 14. CDR3 sequence reads: CASKGTSGRGLRYNEQFF. CDR3 nucleotide sequence: TGTGCCAGTAAGGGGACTAGCGGGCGGGGATTAAGGTACAATGAGCAGTTCTTC.

CDR3 sequence (DNA): TGTGCCAGCAGCTTACTTAAGGCGGCGATCCACTTT. Translating it yields CASSLLKAAIHF. The chain employs TRBV5-6 and TRBJ1-6, with unresolved D. The length of the CDR3 is 12 residues. Trimming removed 2 bases from V and 17 bases from J, with 14 bases in between. Germline assignment: CDR1 SGHDT and CDR2 YYEEEE.

The chain couples TRBV10-2 to TRBJ1-2; no clear D gene. The CDR3 length is 15 residues. V gave up 1 base and J gave up 6 bases, with 15 bases separating them. Germline V gene sequence: CDR1 WSHSY, CDR2 SAAADI. DNA for the CDR3: TGCGCCAGCAGTGAGTATGGAGACCAGAGGGATGGCTACACCTTC. It is translated as CASSEYGDQRDGYTF.

The gene calls are TRBV27 and TRBJ2-2, with a weak D call TRBD1 (6 bases). Trimming took off 6 bases at V and 5 bases at J, with 16 bases between the two ends. Germline lookup yields CDR1 MNHEY and CDR2 SMNVEV (reference sequence). The CDR3 consists of 15 residues. Here the CDR3 reads CASRLGDQGTGELFF. In nucleotides, the CDR3 is TGTGCCAGCAGGTTGGGGGATCAGGGGACCGGGGAGCTGTTTTTT.

J is TRBJ1-1 and V is TRBV28; D remains unclear. Germline V gives CDR1 MDHEN, CDR2 SYDVKM. V shed 2 bases and J shed 5 bases, with 18 bases lying between them. This CDR3 is built from 16 residues. This CDR3 is CASSLPLGLDRTEAFF. The CDR3 region has the DNA TGTGCCAGCAGTTTACCCCTGGGGTTGGATCGGACTGAAGCTTTCTTT.

This clone was detected once. The rearrangement uses TRBV5-4 and TRBJ1-4; 8 positions agree with TRBD1. With 4 bases clipped from V and 5 bases from J, the junction kept 7 bases outside the gene matches. The CDR3 is 15 amino acids. Per the germline V gene, CDR1 is SGHNT and CDR2 is YYREEE (reference sequence). CDR3 amino acids: CASSLRQGKNEKLFF. The CDR3 nucleotides read TGTGCCAGCAGCCTAAGACAGGGGAAGAATGAAAAACTGTTTTTT. The full variable domain, rest sourced from reference TRBV5-4 and TRBJ1-4, is ETGVTQSPTHLIKTRGQQVTLRCSSQSGHNTVSWYQQALGQGPQFIFQYYREEENGRGNFPPRFSGLQFPNYSSELNVNALELDDSALYLCASSLRQGKNEKLFFGSGTQLSVL.